Listed below are T cell receptor beta chains from one sample, sequenced in a study of CD8 T cells in Susac syndrome. TCRdb re-derived calls from the immunoSEQ multiplex PCR reads in MiXCR, one entry per CDR3 protein. This sample has about 200,000 distinct CDR3 sequences, with more than 90% found just once. Sequencing was performed on CD4+ T cells from PBMCs. The receptors were gathered from a human donor with multiple sclerosis. Both conserved end residues are part of each CDR3. Each record gives: D gene, J gene, V gene, clone size, CDR3 protein, CDR3 DNA. The D gene is left open where the match is weak. Clone size appears in some rows only: once, few, many, or a class for an expanded clone.

D: .; J: TRBJ2-5; V: TRBV19; size: .; CDR3: CASKAIGGQETQYF; DNA: TGTGCCAGTAAAGCAATAGGCGGGCAAGAGACCCAGTACTTC
D: .; J: TRBJ2-7; V: TRBV3-1; size: .; CDR3: CASSQLHGQSYEQYF; DNA: TGTGCCAGCAGTCAACTCCACGGACAGAGCTACGAGCAGTACTTC
D: .; J: TRBJ1-1; V: TRBV18; size: .; CDR3: CASSPWTAEAFF; DNA: TGTGCCAGCTCACCGTGGACGGCTGAAGCTTTCTTT
D: .; J: TRBJ2-1; V: TRBV7-2; size: once; CDR3: CASSLARGRSQFF; DNA: TGTGCCAGCAGCCTAGCCCGAGGGAGATCCCAGTTCTTC
D: .; J: TRBJ1-2; V: TRBV7-9; size: .; CDR3: CASSLQRYGYTF; DNA: TGTGCCAGCAGCCTACAGCGCTATGGCTACACCTTC
D: TRBD2; J: TRBJ2-3; V: TRBV5-1; size: .; CDR3: CASSLAGGPLTDTQYF; DNA: TGCGCCAGCAGTCTCGCGGGGGGACCGCTCACAGATACGCAGTATTTT
D: .; J: TRBJ2-7; V: TRBV5-6; size: few; CDR3: CASSLGGVSYEQYF; DNA: TGTGCCAGCAGCTTAGGCGGGGTCTCCTACGAGCAGTACTTC
D: .; J: TRBJ1-6; V: TRBV5-6; size: .; CDR3: CASSRGWRNSPLHF; DNA: TGTGCCAGCAGCCGGGGCTGGAGAAATTCACCCCTCCACTTT
D: TRBD1; J: TRBJ2-6; V: TRBV7-2; size: .; CDR3: CATRGSGANVLTF; DNA: TGTGCCACCAGGGGGTCTGGGGCCAACGTCCTGACTTTC
D: .; J: TRBJ2-5; V: TRBV20-1; size: .; CDR3: CSATFPDFQETQYF; DNA: TGCAGTGCCACCTTTCCAGATTTCCAAGAGACCCAGTACTTC
D: .; J: TRBJ2-7; V: TRBV3-1; size: once; CDR3: CASGRGGGIYEQYF; DNA: TGTGCCAGCGGCCGAGGAGGCGGGATATACGAGCAGTACTTC
D: .; J: TRBJ1-6; V: TRBV12-3/TRBV12-4; size: .; CDR3: CASSFPGDSPLHF; DNA: TGTGCCAGCAGTTTCCCGGGCGATTCACCCCTCCACTTT
D: .; J: TRBJ2-7; V: TRBV4-1; size: .; CDR3: CASSLGEVGYEQYF; DNA: TGCGCCAGCAGCCTAGGGGAGGTGGGGTACGAGCAGTACTTC
D: .; J: TRBJ1-6; V: TRBV3-1; size: .; CDR3: CASSQGRDSPLHF; DNA: TGTGCCAGCAGCCAAGGGAGAGATTCACCCCTCCACTTT
D: .; J: TRBJ1-1; V: TRBV19; size: .; CDR3: CASTSGDNTEAFF; DNA: TGTGCCAGTACTTCAGGGGACAACACTGAAGCTTTCTTT
D: .; J: TRBJ1-2; V: TRBV13; size: .; CDR3: CASSREVGYTF; DNA: TGTGCCAGCTCACGAGAGGTTGGCTACACCTTC
D: .; J: TRBJ1-2; V: TRBV20-1; size: .; CDR3: CSAPVGGYGYTF; DNA: TGCAGTGCCCCAGTGGGCGGCTATGGCTACACCTTC
D: .; J: TRBJ1-2; V: TRBV29-1; size: .; CDR3: CSVVTGGYGYTF; DNA: TGCAGCGTTGTTACGGGGGGCTATGGCTACACCTTC
D: .; J: TRBJ1-1; V: TRBV30; size: .; CDR3: CAWSVLVGGTEAFF; DNA: TGTGCCTGGAGTGTACTGGTTGGTGGAACTGAAGCTTTCTTT
D: TRBD2; J: TRBJ2-5; V: TRBV7-9; size: .; CDR3: CASSQLAVQETQYF; DNA: TGTGCCAGCAGCCAACTAGCGGTCCAAGAGACCCAGTACTTC
D: .; J: TRBJ1-2; V: TRBV11-2; size: .; CDR3: CASSLDLRADYGYTF; DNA: TGTGCCAGCAGCTTAGATTTGAGAGCGGACTATGGCTACACCTTC
D: TRBD2; J: TRBJ2-5; V: TRBV7-8; size: once; CDR3: CASSGGEQETQYF; DNA: TGTGCCAGCAGCGGGGGGGAGCAAGAGACCCAGTACTTC
D: .; J: TRBJ2-5; V: TRBV9; size: .; CDR3: CASSVATLQETQYF; DNA: TGTGCCAGCAGCGTAGCAACACTCCAAGAGACCCAGTACTTC
D: .; J: TRBJ2-1; V: TRBV30; size: .; CDR3: CAWGVGQGDNEQFF; DNA: TGTGCCTGGGGGGTAGGTCAGGGTGACAATGAGCAGTTCTTC
D: .; J: TRBJ1-2; V: TRBV27; size: once; CDR3: CASSPLGTAVGYTF; DNA: TGTGCCAGCTCGCCTTTAGGCACCGCCGTGGGCTACACCTTC
D: .; J: TRBJ1-6; V: TRBV12-3/TRBV12-4; size: .; CDR3: CASSPRAINSPLHF; DNA: TGTGCCAGCAGCCCCCGGGCGATCAATTCACCCCTCCACTTT
D: .; J: TRBJ1-4; V: TRBV30; size: .; CDR3: CAWSVGGYGKLFF; DNA: TGTGCCTGGAGTGTGGGTGGCTACGGAAAACTGTTTTTT
D: .; J: TRBJ2-1; V: TRBV29-1; size: once; CDR3: CSVRVMSSYNEQFF; DNA: TGCAGCGTGAGAGTCATGAGCTCCTACAATGAGCAGTTCTTC
D: .; J: TRBJ1-2; V: TRBV12-5; size: .; CDR3: CASGRGTNYGYTF; DNA: TGTGCTAGTGGCCGCGGGACCAACTATGGCTACACCTTC
D: TRBD1; J: TRBJ1-5; V: TRBV3-1; size: once; CDR3: CASSRGPGQGVQPQHF; DNA: TGTGCCAGCAGCCGAGGGCCGGGACAGGGGGTCCAGCCCCAGCATTTT
D: TRBD2; J: TRBJ2-1; V: TRBV7-9; size: .; CDR3: CASSLGLAKSTIEQFF; DNA: TGTGCCAGCAGCTTAGGACTAGCGAAATCCACAATTGAGCAGTTCTTC
D: TRBD1; J: TRBJ1-5; V: TRBV2; size: .; CDR3: CASGQGDQPQHF; DNA: TGTGCCAGCGGACAGGGCGATCAGCCCCAGCATTTT
D: TRBD2; J: TRBJ2-5; V: TRBV30; size: .; CDR3: CAWELAGGRETQYF; DNA: TGTGCCTGGGAGCTAGCGGGGGGTAGGGAGACCCAGTACTTC
D: TRBD2; J: TRBJ2-3; V: TRBV6-1; size: .; CDR3: CASSPILAGVSSTDTQYF; DNA: TGTGCCAGCAGTCCAATCCTAGCGGGAGTATCTAGCACAGATACGCAGTATTTT
D: .; J: TRBJ1-2; V: TRBV5-1; size: .; CDR3: CASSLATGVYGYTF; DNA: TGCGCCAGCAGCTTGGCCACGGGCGTATATGGCTACACCTTC
D: .; J: TRBJ1-2; V: TRBV3-1; size: .; CDR3: CASSKGGYILVNYGYTF; DNA: TGTGCCAGCAGCAAAGGGGGATACATATTAGTTAACTATGGCTACACCTTC
D: .; J: TRBJ1-2; V: TRBV27; size: .; CDR3: CASSLEGRPTNYGYTF; DNA: TGTGCCAGCAGTTTAGAGGGACGGCCAACGAACTATGGCTACACCTTC
D: .; J: TRBJ1-6; V: TRBV7-9; size: .; CDR3: CASNPLHF; DNA: TGTGCCAGCAACCCCCTCCACTTT
D: TRBD2; J: TRBJ2-1; V: TRBV20-1; size: .; CDR3: CSARAGVDEQFF; DNA: TGCAGTGCTAGGGCGGGAGTGGATGAGCAGTTCTTC
D: .; J: TRBJ2-1; V: TRBV20-1; size: .; CDR3: CSAPLSVPYNEQFF; DNA: TGCAGTGCCCCGCTTAGCGTTCCCTACAATGAGCAGTTCTTC
D: TRBD1; J: TRBJ1-1; V: TRBV5-1; size: .; CDR3: CASSFVDRDKAEAFF; DNA: TGCGCCAGCAGCTTCGTGGACAGGGACAAGGCTGAAGCTTTCTTT
D: .; J: TRBJ2-1; V: TRBV12-3/TRBV12-4; size: .; CDR3: CASSLTGRSYNEQFF; DNA: TGTGCCAGCAGTTTAACGGGTCGTTCCTACAATGAGCAGTTCTTC
D: .; J: TRBJ1-1; V: TRBV12-3/TRBV12-4; size: .; CDR3: CASSLGVVNTEAFF; DNA: TGTGCCAGCAGTTTAGGGGTGGTGAACACTGAAGCTTTCTTT
D: .; J: TRBJ1-2; V: TRBV29-1; size: .; CDR3: CSVAHSGTYGYTF; DNA: TGCAGCGTTGCCCACTCAGGGACCTATGGCTACACCTTC